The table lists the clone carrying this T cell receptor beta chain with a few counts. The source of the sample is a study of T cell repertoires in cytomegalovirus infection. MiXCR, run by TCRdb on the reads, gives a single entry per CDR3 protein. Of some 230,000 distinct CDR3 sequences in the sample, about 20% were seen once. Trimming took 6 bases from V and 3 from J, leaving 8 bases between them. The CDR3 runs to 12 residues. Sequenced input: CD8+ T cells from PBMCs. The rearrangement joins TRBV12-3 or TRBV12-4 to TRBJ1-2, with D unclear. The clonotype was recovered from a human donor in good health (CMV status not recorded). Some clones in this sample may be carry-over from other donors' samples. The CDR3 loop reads CASSPTHYGYTF. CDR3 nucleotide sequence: TGTGCCAGCAGCCCGACCCACTATGGCTACACCTTC.